Listed below are T cell receptor beta chains from one sample, sequenced in a study of siplizumab effects on memory and regulatory T cells. The assay was immunoSEQ multiplex PCR, and TCRdb's table has in-frame clones only and misses some. The sample carries 80,000 to 130,000 clones, around 90% recorded once. The sample comprised Tregs sorted from blood. All receptors derive from a human donor in good health. Each CDR3 is given with its conserved first and last residue. D genes are given only for firm matches. The listing skips clone size in some rows; elsewhere it reads once, few, many or a size class.

cdr3_nt cdr3_aa v_call clone_size j_call d_call
TGCAGCGTTGACACTAGCGGGATCTCCAATGAGCAGTTCTTC CSVDTSGISNEQFF TRBV29-1 - TRBJ2-1 TRBD2
TGCGCCAGCAGCTTGATGACTAACTCTTTGGGGAGCACAGATACGCAGTATTTT CASSLMTNSLGSTDTQYF TRBV5-1 - TRBJ2-3 -
TGTGCCAGCAGTAAGGGGGGACAGAGGAGAGAGACCCAGTACTTC CASSKGGQRRETQYF TRBV28 - TRBJ2-5 -
TGCGCCAGCAGCTGGGGATCCTACGAGCAGTACTTC CASSWGSYEQYF TRBV5-1 - TRBJ2-7 -
TGTGCCAGCAGAAGCCTCCTTTCAAATGAGCAGTTCTTC CASRSLLSNEQFF TRBV25-1 - TRBJ2-1 -
TGCAGCTCCAGGACTAGCGGATACGAGCAGTACTTC CSSRTSGYEQYF TRBV29-1 once TRBJ2-7 TRBD2
TGTGCCAGCAGCGTAGGTACTGGTGAAAAACTGTTTTTT CASSVGTGEKLFF TRBV9 - TRBJ1-4 -
TGTGCCAAGGGGGACAGGGATGAAGCTTTCTTT CAKGDRDEAFF TRBV6-4 - TRBJ1-1 TRBD1
TGTGCCAGCAGCTATCAGGGGCACACTGAAGCTTTCTTT CASSYQGHTEAFF TRBV7-9 - TRBJ1-1 -
TGTGCCAGCAGCCTGACAGATTACTCTGGAAACACCATATATTTT CASSLTDYSGNTIYF TRBV11-2 - TRBJ1-3 -
TGTGCCAGCTCACCAGTACAGGGCTCAAATGAAAAACTGTTTTTT CASSPVQGSNEKLFF TRBV18 - TRBJ1-4 -
TGTGCCAGCAGCCAAGAGGGTTCTAGCGGTAACATAGCCAAAAACATTCAGTACTTC CASSQEGSSGNIAKNIQYF TRBV4-2 - TRBJ2-4 TRBD2
TGTGCCAGCAGCCGGGGACAGATCAATCAGCCCCAGCATTTT CASSRGQINQPQHF TRBV7-2 - TRBJ1-5 TRBD1
TGTGCCAGCTCGCCTTTAAACGGTAGACTACGGGAGCAGTACTTC CASSPLNGRLREQYF TRBV18 - TRBJ2-7 -
TGCGCCAGCAGCTTGGGGCGGGGGATATCCTACAATGAGCAGTTCTTC CASSLGRGISYNEQFF TRBV5-1 - TRBJ2-1 TRBD2
TGTGCCAGCAGTGACCGGGAGACCCAGTACTTC CASSDRETQYF TRBV28 - TRBJ2-5 -
TGTGCCAGCTCACCACCGAGGACAATCTCCTACGAGCAGTACTTC CASSPPRTISYEQYF TRBV18 - TRBJ2-7 -
TGTGCCAGCAGCGCCCCCGGTTCCGGAAACACCATATATTTT CASSAPGSGNTIYF TRBV7-9 - TRBJ1-3 -
TGTGCCAGCAGCTGGCCGGGACAGGGGTTTGGTGCTTTCTTT CASSWPGQGFGAFF TRBV5-8 - TRBJ1-1 TRBD1
TGTGCCACCAGCAGAGACAGGGTCGGCGGCTACACCTTC CATSRDRVGGYTF TRBV15 - TRBJ1-2 -
TGTGCCAGCAGCGAATTAGCGGGAGGGTCGGGGGATACGCAGTATTTT CASSELAGGSGDTQYF TRBV9 - TRBJ2-3 TRBD2
TGTGCCGGACAGGGTTGGAGTTATGGCTACACCTTC CAGQGWSYGYTF TRBV6-6 - TRBJ1-2 TRBD1
TGTGCCAGCACCCTGAGACTAGTGTGGCCTGAGACCCAGTACTTC CASTLRLVWPETQYF TRBV7-8 - TRBJ2-5 -
TGTGCCAGTAGGAGCGGGATTAACACCGGGGAGCTGTTTTTT CASRSGINTGELFF TRBV19 - TRBJ2-2 TRBD2
TGTGCCAGCAGTTTAAGCGGGATGTTCACAGATACGCAGTATTTT CASSLSGMFTDTQYF TRBV28 - TRBJ2-3 TRBD2
TGTGCCAGCAGCCAAGAAGCGACTGTCACAGGGGATTTATCCTACAATGAGCAGTTCTTC CASSQEATVTGDLSYNEQFF TRBV4-2 - TRBJ2-1 TRBD1
TGCGCCAGCAGCTCCCGACAGATCACAGATACGCAGTATTTT CASSSRQITDTQYF TRBV5-1 - TRBJ2-3 -
TGTGCCAGTAGTCAGGGGAATGAAAAACTGTTTTTT CASSQGNEKLFF TRBV19 - TRBJ1-4 -
TGTGCCATCGGGACTAGCGGGAGGGCCCAAGGCTACGAGCAGTACTTC CAIGTSGRAQGYEQYF TRBV10-3 - TRBJ2-7 TRBD2
TGTGCCAGCAGCAAGTTCCAAGAGACCCAGTACTTC CASSKFQETQYF TRBV5-4 - TRBJ2-5 -
TGTGCCAGCAGCTTACTACAGAAGAACACTGAAGCTTTCTTT CASSLLQKNTEAFF TRBV11-2 - TRBJ1-1 -